The clone carrying this T cell receptor beta chain appeared a single time. The antigen is unknown. This sample is part of a study of T cell responses to AZD1222 COVID-19 vaccine. Study-wide points: Only a handful of AZD1222 recipients were seropositive at baseline.

Libraries were prepared by immunoSEQ multiplex PCR; TCRdb keeps only in-frame clonotypes and omits some of them. This sample has about 99,000 clones, with about nine tenths found just once. V was clipped by 2 bases and J by 6 bases, with 19 bases between them. This CDR3 has 16 residues. Per the germline V gene, CDR1 is SGHDT and CDR2 is YYEEEE. The sequence was collected from an adult in good health. The gene calls are TRBV5-6 and TRBJ2-3; TRBD2 might be the D (6 bases). The sequences come from peripheral blood, collected on day 0 of AZD1222 vaccination. This CDR3 is CASSFLARRMSDTQYF. The CDR3, as DNA: TGTGCCAGCAGCTTTCTAGCGCGAAGGATGTCCGATACGCAGTATTTT.